This entry is about one T cell receptor (beta chain). These data come from a study of blood T cell repertoires in COVID-19. Study-level information: Sites across the United States, Italy and Spain contributed samples from acute and convalescent COVID-19. T cells, B-cell-depleted T cells, or PBMCs supplied cDNA or gDNA.

Per the original methods: Reference gene primers were amplified, and this amplification served to estimate nucleated cell counts. Data came from immunoSEQ multiplex PCR; TCRdb stores just in-frame clones and leaves some out. V and J calls and clone size come straight from that table; D and trimming were deduced from the DNA. The profile shows under 300,000 clones, roughly 80% of them singletons. The germline V gene encodes CDR1 KGHDR and CDR2 SFDVKD. The length of the CDR3 is 16 residues. V was clipped by 1 base and J by 0 bases, with 10 bases between them. The clonotype was recovered from a woman under 30 with acute or convalescent COVID-19. Sequencing input: peripheral blood. This chain links TRBV24-1 with TRBJ2-3; possibly TRBD1 for D (6 bases). CDR3 DNA: TGTGCCACCAGTGATTTTGGGGGCCATAGCACAGATACGCAGTATTTT. Translating gives CATSDFGGHSTDTQYF.